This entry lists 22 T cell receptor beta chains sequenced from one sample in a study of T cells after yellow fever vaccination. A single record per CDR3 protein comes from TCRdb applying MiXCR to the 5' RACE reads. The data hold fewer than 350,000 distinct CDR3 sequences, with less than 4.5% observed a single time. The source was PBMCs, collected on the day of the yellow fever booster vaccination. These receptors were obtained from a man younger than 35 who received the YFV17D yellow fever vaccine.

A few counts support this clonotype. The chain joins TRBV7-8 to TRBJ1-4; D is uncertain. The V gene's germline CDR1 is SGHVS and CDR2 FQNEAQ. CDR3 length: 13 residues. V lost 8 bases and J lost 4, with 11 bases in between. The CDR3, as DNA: TGTGCCAGCGCAAGAGTATTTAATGAAAAACTGTTTTTT. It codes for CASARVFNEKLFF.

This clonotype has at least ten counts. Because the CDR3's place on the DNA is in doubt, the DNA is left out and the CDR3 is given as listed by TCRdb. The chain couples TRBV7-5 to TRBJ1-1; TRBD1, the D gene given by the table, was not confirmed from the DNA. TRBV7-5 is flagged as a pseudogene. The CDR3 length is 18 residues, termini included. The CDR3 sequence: CISVPEASRTGLDTEAFF.

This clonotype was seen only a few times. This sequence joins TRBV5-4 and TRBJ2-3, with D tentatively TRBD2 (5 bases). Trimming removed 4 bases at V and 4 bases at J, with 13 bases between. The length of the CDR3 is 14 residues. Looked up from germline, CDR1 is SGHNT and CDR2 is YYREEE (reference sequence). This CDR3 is CASSRTPSADTQYF. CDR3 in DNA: TGTGCCAGCAGCCGGACTCCTTCTGCAGATACGCAGTATTTT.

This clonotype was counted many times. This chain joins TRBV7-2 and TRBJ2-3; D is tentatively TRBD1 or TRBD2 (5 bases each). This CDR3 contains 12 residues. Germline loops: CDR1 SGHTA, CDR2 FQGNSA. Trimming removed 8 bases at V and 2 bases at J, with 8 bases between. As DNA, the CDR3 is TGTGCCAGCGGGGGTTACACAGATACGCAGTATTTT. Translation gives CASGGYTDTQYF.

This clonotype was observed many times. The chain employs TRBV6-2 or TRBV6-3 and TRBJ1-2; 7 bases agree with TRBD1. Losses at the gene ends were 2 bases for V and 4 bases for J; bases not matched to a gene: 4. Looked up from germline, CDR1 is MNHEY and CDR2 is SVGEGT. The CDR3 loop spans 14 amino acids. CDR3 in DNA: TGTGCCAGCAGTTACACTTGGGACAGCTATGGCTACACCTTC. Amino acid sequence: CASSYTWDSYGYTF.

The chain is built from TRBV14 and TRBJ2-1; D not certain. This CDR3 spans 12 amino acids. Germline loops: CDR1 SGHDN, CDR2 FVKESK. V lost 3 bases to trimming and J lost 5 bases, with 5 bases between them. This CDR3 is CASSHMHNEQFF. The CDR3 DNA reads TGTGCCAGCAGCCATATGCACAATGAGCAGTTCTTC.

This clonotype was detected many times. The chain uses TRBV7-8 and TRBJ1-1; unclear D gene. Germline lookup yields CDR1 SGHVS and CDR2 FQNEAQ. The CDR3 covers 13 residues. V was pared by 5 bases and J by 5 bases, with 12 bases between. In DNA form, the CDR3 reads TGTGCCAGCAGCCCATACCCGGTTACTGAAGCTTTCTTT. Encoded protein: CASSPYPVTEAFF.

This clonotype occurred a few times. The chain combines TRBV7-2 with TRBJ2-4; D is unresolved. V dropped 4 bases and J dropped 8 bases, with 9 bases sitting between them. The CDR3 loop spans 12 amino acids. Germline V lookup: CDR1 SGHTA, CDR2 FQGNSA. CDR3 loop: CASSSGWHIQYF. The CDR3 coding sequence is TGTGCCAGCAGCTCCGGGTGGCACATTCAGTACTTC. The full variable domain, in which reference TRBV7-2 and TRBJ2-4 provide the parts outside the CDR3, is GAGVSQSPSNKVTEKGKDVELRCDPISGHTALYWYRQSLGQGLEFLIYFQGNSAPDKSGLPSDRFSAERTGGSVSTLTIQRTQQEDSAVYLCASSSGWHIQYFGAGTRLSVL.

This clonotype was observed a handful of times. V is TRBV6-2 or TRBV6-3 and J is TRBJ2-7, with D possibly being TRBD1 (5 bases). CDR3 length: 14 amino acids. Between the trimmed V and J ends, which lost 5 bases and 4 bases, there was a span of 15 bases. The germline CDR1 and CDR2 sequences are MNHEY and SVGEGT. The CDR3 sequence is CASSPAGASYEQYV. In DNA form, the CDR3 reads TGTGCCAGCAGTCCGGCTGGGGCCTCTTACGAGCAGTACGTC.

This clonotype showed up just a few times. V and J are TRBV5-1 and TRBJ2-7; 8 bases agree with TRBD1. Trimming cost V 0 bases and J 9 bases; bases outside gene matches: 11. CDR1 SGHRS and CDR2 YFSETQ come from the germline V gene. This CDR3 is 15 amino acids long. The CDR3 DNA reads TGCGCCAGCAGCTTGGATGGGACAGGACCTCGCGGGCAGTACGTC. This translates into CASSLDGTGPRGQYV.

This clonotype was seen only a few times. CDR3 residues: CASGTGYGYTF. In DNA, the CDR3 is TGTGCCAGCGGGACAGGGTACGGCTACACCTTC. The chain combines TRBV6-5 with TRBJ1-2; TRBD1 aligns across 9 bases. CDR3 size: 11 residues. Germline CDR1 MNHEY, CDR2 SVGAGI. V dropped 8 bases and J dropped 8; count of bases not matched to a gene: 3.

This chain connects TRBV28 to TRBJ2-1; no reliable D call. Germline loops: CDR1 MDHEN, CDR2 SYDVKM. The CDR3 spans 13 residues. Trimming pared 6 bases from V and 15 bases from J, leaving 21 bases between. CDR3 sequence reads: CASRTTVAEAMFF. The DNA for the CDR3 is TGTGCCAGCAGGACGACCGTGGCAGAAGCTATGTTCTTC.

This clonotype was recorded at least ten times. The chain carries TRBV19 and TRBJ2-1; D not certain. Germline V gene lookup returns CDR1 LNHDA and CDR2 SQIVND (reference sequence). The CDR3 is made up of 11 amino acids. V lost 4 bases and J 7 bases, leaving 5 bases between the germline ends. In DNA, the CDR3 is TGTGCCAGTAGTAAAAGAAATGAGCAGTTCTTC. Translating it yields CASSKRNEQFF.

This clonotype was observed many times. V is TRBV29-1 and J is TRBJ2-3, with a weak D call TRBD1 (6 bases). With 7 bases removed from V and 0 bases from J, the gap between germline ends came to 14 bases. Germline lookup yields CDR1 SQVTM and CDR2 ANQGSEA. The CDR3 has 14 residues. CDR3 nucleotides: TGCAGCGGCATCAGGGGATCTAGCACAGATACGCAGTATTTT. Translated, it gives CSGIRGSSTDTQYF.

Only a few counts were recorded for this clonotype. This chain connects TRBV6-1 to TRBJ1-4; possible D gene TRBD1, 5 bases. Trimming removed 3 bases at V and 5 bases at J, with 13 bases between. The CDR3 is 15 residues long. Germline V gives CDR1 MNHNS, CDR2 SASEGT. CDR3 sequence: CASSDSGDPNEKLFF. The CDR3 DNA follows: TGTGCCAGCAGTGACTCGGGGGACCCAAATGAAAAACTGTTTTTT.

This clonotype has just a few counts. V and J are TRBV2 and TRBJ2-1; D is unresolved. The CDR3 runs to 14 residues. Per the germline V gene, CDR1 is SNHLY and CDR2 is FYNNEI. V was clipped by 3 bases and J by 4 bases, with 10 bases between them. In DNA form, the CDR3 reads TGTGCCAGCAGTGACATCTTCCCTTACAATGAGCAGTTCTTC. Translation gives CASSDIFPYNEQFF.

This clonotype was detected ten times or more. CDR3 sequence: CASSLGGTYGYTF. CDR3 sequence (DNA): TGTGCCAGCAGCTTAGGGGGGACCTATGGCTACACCTTC. This chain links TRBV7-9 with TRBJ1-2, with D maybe TRBD1 (5 bases). There are 13 residues in the CDR3. Germline CDR1 reads SEHNR; CDR2 reads FQNEAQ (reference sequence). Trimming cost V 1 base and J 4 bases, with 7 bases left between them.

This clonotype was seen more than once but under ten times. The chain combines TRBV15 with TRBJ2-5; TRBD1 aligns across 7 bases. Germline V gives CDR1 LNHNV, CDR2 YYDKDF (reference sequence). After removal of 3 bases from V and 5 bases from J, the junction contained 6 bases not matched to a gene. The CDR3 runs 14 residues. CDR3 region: CATSREDRRETQYF. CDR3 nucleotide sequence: TGTGCCACCAGCAGGGAGGACAGGCGGGAGACCCAGTACTTC.

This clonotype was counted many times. CDR3 protein: CASSPSARGPFYEQYF. The CDR3 DNA follows: TGTGCCAGCAGCCCCTCGGCGCGGGGCCCCTTTTACGAGCAGTACTTC. The rearrangement links TRBV5-5 to TRBJ2-7, with D tentatively TRBD2 (6 bases). The CDR3 has 16 amino acids. The germline V gene encodes CDR1 SGHKS and CDR2 YYEKEE (reference sequence). Trimming removed 4 bases at V and 4 bases at J, with 21 bases between.

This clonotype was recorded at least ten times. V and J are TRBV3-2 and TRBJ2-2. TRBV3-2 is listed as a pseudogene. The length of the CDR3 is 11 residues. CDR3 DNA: TGTGCCAGCAAGAACCCCGGGGAGCTGTTTTTT. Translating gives CASKNPGELFF.

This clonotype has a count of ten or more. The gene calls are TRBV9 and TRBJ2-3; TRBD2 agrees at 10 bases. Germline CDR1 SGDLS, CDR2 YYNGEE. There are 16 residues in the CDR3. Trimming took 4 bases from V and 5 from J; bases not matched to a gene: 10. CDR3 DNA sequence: TGTGCCAGCAGCCACAGCGGGGGGGCCGGAGGAGATACGCAGTATTTT. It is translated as CASSHSGGAGGDTQYF.

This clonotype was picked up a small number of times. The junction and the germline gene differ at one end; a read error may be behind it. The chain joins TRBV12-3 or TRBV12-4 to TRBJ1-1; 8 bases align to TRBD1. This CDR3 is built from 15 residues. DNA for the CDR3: TGTGCCAGCAGTTTACAGGGGGCAGGAAACACTGAAGCTTTTTTT. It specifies CASSLQGAGNTEAFF.